The entry below gives a single T cell receptor beta chain sequence along with its context. In germline, CDR1 is SGHDT, CDR2 YYEEEE. The CDR3 length is 14 residues. V was trimmed by 4 bases and J by 4 bases, leaving 15 bases between them. Sequencing was performed with immunoSEQ multiplex PCR; in TCRdb, only in-frame clones are kept and a portion is missing. Of fewer than 350,000 clones listed, around 88% are singletons. The entry originates in a study of blood T cell repertoires in COVID-19. Sequencing was done on a sample of peripheral blood. The source of this sequence is a woman younger than 45 who had recovered from COVID-19. V and J are TRBV5-6 and TRBJ2-7; D possibly corresponds to TRBD1 (8 bases). CDR3 sequence: CASSTGGGRYEQYF. CDR3 bases: TGTGCCAGCAGCACAGGGGGAGGGAGGTACGAGCAGTACTTC.